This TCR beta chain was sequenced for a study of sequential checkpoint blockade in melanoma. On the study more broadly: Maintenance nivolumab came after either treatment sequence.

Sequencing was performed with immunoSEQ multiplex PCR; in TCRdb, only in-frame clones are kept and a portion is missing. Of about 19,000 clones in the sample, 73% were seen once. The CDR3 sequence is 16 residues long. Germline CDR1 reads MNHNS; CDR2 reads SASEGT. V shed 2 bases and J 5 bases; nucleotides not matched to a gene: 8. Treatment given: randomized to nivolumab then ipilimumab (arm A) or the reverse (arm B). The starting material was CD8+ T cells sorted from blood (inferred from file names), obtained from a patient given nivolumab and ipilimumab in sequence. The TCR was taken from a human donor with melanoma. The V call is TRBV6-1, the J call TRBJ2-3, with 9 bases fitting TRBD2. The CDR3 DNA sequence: TGTGCCAGCAGTGAATCAGAGGTAGCGGGGGAAGATACGCAGTATTTT. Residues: CASSESEVAGEDTQYF.